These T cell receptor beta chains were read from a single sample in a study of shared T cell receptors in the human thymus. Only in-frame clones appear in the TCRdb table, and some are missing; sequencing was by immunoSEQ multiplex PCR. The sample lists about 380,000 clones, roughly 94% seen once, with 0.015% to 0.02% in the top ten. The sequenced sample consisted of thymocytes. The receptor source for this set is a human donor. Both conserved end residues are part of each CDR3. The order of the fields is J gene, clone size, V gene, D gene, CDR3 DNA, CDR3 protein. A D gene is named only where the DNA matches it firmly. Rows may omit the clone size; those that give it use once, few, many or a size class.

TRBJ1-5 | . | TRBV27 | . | TGTGCCAGCAGTTACCGGGGGGTGGGTCAGCCCCAGCATTTT | CASSYRGVGQPQHF
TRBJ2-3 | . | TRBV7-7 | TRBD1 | TGTGCTAGCAGCTTAGGGACAGGGGCCCGCACAGATACGCAGTATTTT | CASSLGTGARTDTQYF
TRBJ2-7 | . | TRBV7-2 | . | TGTGCCAGCAGCTTATACAGCGGGTACGAGCAGTACTTC | CASSLYSGYEQYF
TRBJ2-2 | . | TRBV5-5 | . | TGTGCCAGCAGCTTGGTTCAGGGTAGGACCGGGGAGCTGTTTTTT | CASSLVQGRTGELFF
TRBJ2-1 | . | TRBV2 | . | TGTGCCAGCACAGGGCGGGACAATGAGCAGTTCTTC | CASTGRDNEQFF
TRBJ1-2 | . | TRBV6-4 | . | TGTGCCAGCAGTGACCTGAGGTCTTGGAGGACCCTGGGTTATGGCTACACCTTC | CASSDLRSWRTLGYGYTF
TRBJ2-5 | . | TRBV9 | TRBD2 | TGTGCCAGCAGCGTAGGGGGCGCGGGAGCTCAAGAGACCCAGTACTTC | CASSVGGAGAQETQYF
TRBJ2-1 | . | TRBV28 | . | TGTGCCAGCAGAAAACCGAGCTCCTACAATGAGCAGTTCTTC | CASRKPSSYNEQFF
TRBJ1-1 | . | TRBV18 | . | TGTGCCAGCTCACCAGTGCCGGCTGAAGCTTTCTTT | CASSPVPAEAFF
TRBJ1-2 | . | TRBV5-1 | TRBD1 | TGCGCCAGCAGCCTCCACGGGACAGGTCGGAACTATGGCTACACCTTC | CASSLHGTGRNYGYTF
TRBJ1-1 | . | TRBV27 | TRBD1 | TGTGCCAGCAGCCGGGGGAACAGGGGGACAGCTTTCTTT | CASSRGNRGTAFF
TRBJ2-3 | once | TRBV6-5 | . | TGTGCCAGCACCCAGCAGGGCACAGATACGCAGTATTTT | CASTQQGTDTQYF
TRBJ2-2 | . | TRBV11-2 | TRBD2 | TGTGCCAGCAGCACTCGTGGGACTAGCGGGAAGAACACCGGGGAGCTGTTTTTT | CASSTRGTSGKNTGELFF
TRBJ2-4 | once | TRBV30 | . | TGTGCCTGGAGGGGCCAATCCGGAGAGTTAGCCAAAAACATTCAGTACTTC | CAWRGQSGELAKNIQYF
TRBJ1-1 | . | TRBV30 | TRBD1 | TGTGCCTGGATCCAGACAGGGCCTGAAGCTTTCTTT | CAWIQTGPEAFF
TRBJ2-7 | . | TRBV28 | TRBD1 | TGTGCCAGCAGCCCCGGACAGGGGGCCGGCGAGCAGTACTTC | CASSPGQGAGEQYF
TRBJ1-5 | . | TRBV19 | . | TGTGCCAGTAGTCCGGTGGGCATTAGCAATCAGCCCCAGCATTTT | CASSPVGISNQPQHF
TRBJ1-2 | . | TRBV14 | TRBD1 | TGTGCCAGCAGCCAAGATAGGGGGGACAGGGACGGTTGGTATGGCTACACCTTC | CASSQDRGDRDGWYGYTF
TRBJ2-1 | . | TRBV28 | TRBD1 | TGTGCCAGCAGTCCGCCGGACAGGGTTGGAAATGAGCAGTTCTTC | CASSPPDRVGNEQFF
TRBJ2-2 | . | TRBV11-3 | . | TGTGCCAGCAGCTTAGATCCAGGGGGGGTGAACACCGGGGAGCTGTTTTTT | CASSLDPGGVNTGELFF
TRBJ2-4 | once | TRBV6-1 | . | TGTGCCAGCAGTGAAGGGATAGGCAACATTCAGTACTTC | CASSEGIGNIQYF
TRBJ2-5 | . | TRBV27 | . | TGTGCCAGCAAAGTTTGTGGGACGGAGTGGGAGACCCAGTACTTC | CASKVCGTEWETQYF
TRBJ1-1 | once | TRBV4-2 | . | TGTGCCAGCAGCCACGCAAGGGTTTCCATGAACACTGAAGCTTTCTTT | CASSHARVSMNTEAFF
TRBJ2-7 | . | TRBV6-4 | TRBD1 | TGTGCCAGCAGTGACCAAAGACAGGGGTACGAGCAGTACTTC | CASSDQRQGYEQYF
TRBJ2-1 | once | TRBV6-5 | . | TGTGCCAGCAGTTACTCGCGGGGCTCCTACAATGAGCAGTTCTTC | CASSYSRGSYNEQFF
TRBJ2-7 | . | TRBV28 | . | TGTGCCAGCAGTTTCAGGACAGATGTCACCTACGAGCAGTACTTC | CASSFRTDVTYEQYF
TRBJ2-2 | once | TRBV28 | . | TGTGCCAGCAGCCACATGGTCCAGAAAGGCACCGGGGAGCTGTTTTTT | CASSHMVQKGTGELFF
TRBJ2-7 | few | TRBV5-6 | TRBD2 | TGTGCCAGCAGCACCTCGACTAGCGGACTTTCCTACGAGCAGTACTTC | CASSTSTSGLSYEQYF
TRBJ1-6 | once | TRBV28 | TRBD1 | TGTGCCAGCAGCCCTATATGGGACAGGCCCTCCTCCGGTAATTCACCCCTCCACTTT | CASSPIWDRPSSGNSPLHF
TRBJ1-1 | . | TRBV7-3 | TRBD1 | TGTGCCAGCAGCTTGTATCCAGGGGGCATGGACACTGAAGCTTTCTTT | CASSLYPGGMDTEAFF
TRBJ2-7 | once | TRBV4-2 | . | TGTGCCAGCAGCCAAGATGGGCTAGGCCGGTGGTGGGAGCAGTACTTC | CASSQDGLGRWWEQYF
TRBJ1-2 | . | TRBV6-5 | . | TGTGCCAGCAGTTACGCCCTCTACAAACCCGATGGCTACACCTTC | CASSYALYKPDGYTF
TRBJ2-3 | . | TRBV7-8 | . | TGTGCCAGCAGCTTAGTCCCCCCCGGAGTGATTATCGCAAACACAGATACGCAGTATTTT | CASSLVPPGVIIANTDTQYF
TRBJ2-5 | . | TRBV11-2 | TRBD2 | TGTGCCAGCAGCATAGGACTAGCTTGGAAGGAGACCCAGTACTTC | CASSIGLAWKETQYF
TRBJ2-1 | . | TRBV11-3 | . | TGTGCCAGCAGCTTAGATCAGAGCAACGCTGATGGAGGCAATGAGCAGTTCTTC | CASSLDQSNADGGNEQFF
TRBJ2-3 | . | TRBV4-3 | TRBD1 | TGCGCCAGCAGCCAAGACTGGCAGGGGACAGGGGATACGCAGTATTTT | CASSQDWQGTGDTQYF
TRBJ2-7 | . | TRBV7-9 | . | TGTGCCAGCAGCTTAGAAAGCCCTAGGCAGTACTTC | CASSLESPRQYF
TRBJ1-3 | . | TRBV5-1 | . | TGCGCCAGCAGCTCGAAGGCTGGAAACACCATATATTTT | CASSSKAGNTIYF